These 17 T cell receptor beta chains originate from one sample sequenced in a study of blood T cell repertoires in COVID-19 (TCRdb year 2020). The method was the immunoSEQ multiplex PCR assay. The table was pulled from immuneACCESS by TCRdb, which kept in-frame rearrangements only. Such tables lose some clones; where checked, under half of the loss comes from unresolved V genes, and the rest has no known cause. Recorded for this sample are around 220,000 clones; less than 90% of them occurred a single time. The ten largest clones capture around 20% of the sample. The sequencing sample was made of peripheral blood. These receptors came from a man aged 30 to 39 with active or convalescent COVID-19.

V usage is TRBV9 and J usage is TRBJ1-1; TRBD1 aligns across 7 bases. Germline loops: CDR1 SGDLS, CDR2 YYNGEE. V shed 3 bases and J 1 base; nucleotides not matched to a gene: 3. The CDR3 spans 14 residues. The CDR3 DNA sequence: TGTGCCAGCAGCGCGGGACAGACGAACACTGAAGCTTTCTTT. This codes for CASSAGQTNTEAFF.

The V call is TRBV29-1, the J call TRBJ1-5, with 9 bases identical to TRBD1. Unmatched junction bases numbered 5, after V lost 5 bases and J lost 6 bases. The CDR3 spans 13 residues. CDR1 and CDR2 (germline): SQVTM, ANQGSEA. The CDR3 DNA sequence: TGCAGCGTTCGGGACAGGGAGTTTCAGCCCCAGCATTTT. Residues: CSVRDREFQPQHF.

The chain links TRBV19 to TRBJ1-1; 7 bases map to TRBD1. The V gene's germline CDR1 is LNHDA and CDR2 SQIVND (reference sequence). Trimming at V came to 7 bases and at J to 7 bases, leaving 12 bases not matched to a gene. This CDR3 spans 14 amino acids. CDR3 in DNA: TGTGCCAGTACCGATATCCCGACAGGGCTTGAAGCTTTCTTT. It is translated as CASTDIPTGLEAFF. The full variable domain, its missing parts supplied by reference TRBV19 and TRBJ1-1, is DGGITQSPKYLFRKEGQNVTLSCEQNLNHDAMYWYRQDPGQGLRLIYYSQIVNDFQKGDIAEGYSVSREKKESFPLTVTSAQKNPTAFYLCASTDIPTGLEAFFGQGTRLTVV.

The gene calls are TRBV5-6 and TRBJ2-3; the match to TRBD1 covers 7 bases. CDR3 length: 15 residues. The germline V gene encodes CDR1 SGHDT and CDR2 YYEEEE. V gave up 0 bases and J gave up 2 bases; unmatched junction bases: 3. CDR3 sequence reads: CASSLEGTDTDTQYF. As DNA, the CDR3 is TGTGCCAGCAGCTTGGAAGGGACAGACACAGATACGCAGTATTTT.

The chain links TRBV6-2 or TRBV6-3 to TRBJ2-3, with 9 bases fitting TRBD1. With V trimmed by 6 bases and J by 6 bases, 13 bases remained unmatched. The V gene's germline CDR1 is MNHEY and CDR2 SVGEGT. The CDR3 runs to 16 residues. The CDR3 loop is CASSMGQGMVRDTQYF. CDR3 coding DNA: TGTGCCAGCAGCATGGGACAGGGAATGGTCAGGGATACGCAGTATTTT.

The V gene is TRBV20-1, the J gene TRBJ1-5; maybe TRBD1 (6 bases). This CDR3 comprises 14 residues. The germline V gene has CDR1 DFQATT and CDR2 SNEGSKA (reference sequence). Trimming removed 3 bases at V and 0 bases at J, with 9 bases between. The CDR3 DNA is TGCAGTGCTAGTAGACAGGCTAGCAATCAGCCCCAGCATTTT. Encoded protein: CSASRQASNQPQHF.

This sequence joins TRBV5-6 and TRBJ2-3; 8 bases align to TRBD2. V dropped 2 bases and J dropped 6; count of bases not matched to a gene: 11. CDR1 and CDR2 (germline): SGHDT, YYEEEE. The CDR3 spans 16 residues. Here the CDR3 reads CASSFLILGGRDTQYF. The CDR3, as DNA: TGTGCCAGCAGCTTTTTGATCCTGGGCGGGAGGGATACGCAGTATTTT. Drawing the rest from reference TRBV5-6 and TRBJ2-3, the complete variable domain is DAGVTQSPTHLIKTRGQQVTLRCSPKSGHDTVSWYQQALGQGPQFIFQYYEEEERQRGNFPDRFSGHQFPNYSSELNVNALLLGDSALYLCASSFLILGGRDTQYFGPGTRLTVL.

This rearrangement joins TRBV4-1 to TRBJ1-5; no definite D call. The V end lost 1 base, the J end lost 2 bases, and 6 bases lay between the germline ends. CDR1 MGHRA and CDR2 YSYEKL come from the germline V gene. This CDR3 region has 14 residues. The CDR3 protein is CASSQVGGNQPQHF. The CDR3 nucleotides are TGCGCCAGCAGCCAAGTCGGGGGCAATCAGCCCCAGCATTTT.

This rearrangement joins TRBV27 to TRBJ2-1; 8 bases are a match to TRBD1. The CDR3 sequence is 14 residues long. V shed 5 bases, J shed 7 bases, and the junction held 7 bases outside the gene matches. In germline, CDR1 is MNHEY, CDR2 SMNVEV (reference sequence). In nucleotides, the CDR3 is TGTGCCAGCAGTCAGTGGGACAGGACTAATGAGCAGTTCTTC. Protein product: CASSQWDRTNEQFF.

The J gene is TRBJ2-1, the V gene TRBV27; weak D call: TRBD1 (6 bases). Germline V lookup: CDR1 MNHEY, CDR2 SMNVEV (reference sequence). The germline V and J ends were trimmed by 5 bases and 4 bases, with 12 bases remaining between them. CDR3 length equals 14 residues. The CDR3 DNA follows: TGTGCCAGCAGTCTAATACAGGGTTACAATGAGCAGTTCTTC. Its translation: CASSLIQGYNEQFF.

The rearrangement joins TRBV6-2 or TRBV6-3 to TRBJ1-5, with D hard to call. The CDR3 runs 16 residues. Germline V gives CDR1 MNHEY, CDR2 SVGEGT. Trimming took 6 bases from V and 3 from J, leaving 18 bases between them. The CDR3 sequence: CASSRMGTVNNQPQHF. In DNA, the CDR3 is TGTGCCAGCAGCCGTATGGGCACAGTGAACAATCAGCCCCAGCATTTT.

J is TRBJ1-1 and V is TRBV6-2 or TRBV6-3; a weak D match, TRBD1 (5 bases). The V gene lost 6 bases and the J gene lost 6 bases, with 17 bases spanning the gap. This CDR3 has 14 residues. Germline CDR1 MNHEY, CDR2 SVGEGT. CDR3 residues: CASSEAGGVAEAFF. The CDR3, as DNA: TGTGCCAGCAGCGAGGCCGGGGGTGTCGCTGAAGCTTTCTTT.

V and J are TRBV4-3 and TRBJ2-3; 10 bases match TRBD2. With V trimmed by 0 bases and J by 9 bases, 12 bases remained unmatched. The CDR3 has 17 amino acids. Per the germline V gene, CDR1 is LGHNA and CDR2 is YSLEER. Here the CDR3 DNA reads TGCGCCAGCAGCCAAGAATCGCTGAGCGGGGGGGCCTTCACGCAGTATTTT. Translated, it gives CASSQESLSGGAFTQYF.

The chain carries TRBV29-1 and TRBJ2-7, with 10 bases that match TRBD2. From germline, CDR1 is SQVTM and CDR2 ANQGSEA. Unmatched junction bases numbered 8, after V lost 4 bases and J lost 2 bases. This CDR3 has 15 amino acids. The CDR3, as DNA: TGCAGCGTTGTTTATGCTAGCGGGGGAACCTACGAGCAGTACTTC. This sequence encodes CSVVYASGGTYEQYF.

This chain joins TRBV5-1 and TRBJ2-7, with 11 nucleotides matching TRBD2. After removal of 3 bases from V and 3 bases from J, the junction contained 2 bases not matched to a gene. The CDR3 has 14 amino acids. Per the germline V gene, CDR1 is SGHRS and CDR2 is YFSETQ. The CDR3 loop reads CASSWGTSGYEQYF. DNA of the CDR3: TGCGCCAGCAGCTGGGGGACTAGCGGCTACGAGCAGTACTTC.

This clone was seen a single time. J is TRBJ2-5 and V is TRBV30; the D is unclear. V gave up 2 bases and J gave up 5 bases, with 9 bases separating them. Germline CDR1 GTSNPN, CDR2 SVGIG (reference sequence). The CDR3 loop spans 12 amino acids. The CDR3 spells CAWSSGRETQYF. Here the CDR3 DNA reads TGTGCCTGGAGTTCCGGCAGGGAGACCCAGTACTTC. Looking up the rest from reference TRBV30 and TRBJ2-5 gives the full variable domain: SQTIHQWPATLVQPVGSPLSLECTVEGTSNPNLYWYRQAAGRGLQLLFYSVGIGQISSEVPQNLSASRPQDRQFILSSKKLLLSDSGFYLCAWSSGRETQYFGPGTRLLVL.

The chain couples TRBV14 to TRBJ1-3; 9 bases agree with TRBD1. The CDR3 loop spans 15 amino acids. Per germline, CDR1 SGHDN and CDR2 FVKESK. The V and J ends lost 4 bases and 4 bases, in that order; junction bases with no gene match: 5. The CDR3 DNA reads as TGTGCCAGCAGCCGAGGACAGGGGAGGGGAAACACCATATATTTT. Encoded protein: CASSRGQGRGNTIYF.